A selection of T cell receptor beta chains follows, all from one sample in a study of blood T cell repertoires in COVID-19. The repertoire was sequenced with immunoSEQ multiplex PCR; TCRdb's copy has only in-frame clones and lacks some. The repertoire includes over 60,000 clones, over 60% of them detected once, and 15% sits in the top ten. Material for sequencing was peripheral blood. These receptors were collected from a man between 60 and 75 years old with COVID-19, enrolled during active disease. Both conserved end residues are part of each CDR3. D genes are given only for firm matches. Clone size, where shown, is once, few, many, or a class for clones that have expanded.

d_call: .
clone_size: .
v_call: TRBV28
j_call: TRBJ1-2
cdr3_aa: CASTKDNSWGYTF
cdr3_nt: TGTGCCAGCACCAAGGACAATTCGTGGGGCTACACCTTC

d_call: TRBD2
clone_size: .
v_call: TRBV6-5
j_call: TRBJ2-3
cdr3_aa: CASSLGLAGSDTQYF
cdr3_nt: TGTGCCAGCAGTCTCGGTCTAGCGGGGTCAGATACGCAGTATTTT

d_call: .
clone_size: .
v_call: TRBV11-2
j_call: TRBJ2-7
cdr3_aa: CASSRTASSYEQYF
cdr3_nt: TGTGCCAGCAGCCGAACGGCTAGCTCCTACGAGCAGTACTTC

d_call: .
clone_size: many
v_call: TRBV27
j_call: TRBJ2-7
cdr3_aa: CASRKLAPYEQYF
cdr3_nt: TGTGCCAGCAGAAAACTAGCCCCCTACGAGCAGTACTTC

d_call: TRBD1
clone_size: .
v_call: TRBV30
j_call: TRBJ2-2
cdr3_aa: CAWRPIYRGNTGELFF
cdr3_nt: TGTGCCTGGAGGCCAATTTACAGGGGGAACACCGGGGAGCTGTTTTTT

d_call: .
clone_size: few
v_call: TRBV5-1
j_call: TRBJ2-2
cdr3_aa: CASSRMPGHRNGELFF
cdr3_nt: TGCGCCAGCAGCCGAATGCCGGGACACCGAAATGGGGAGCTGTTTTTT

d_call: .
clone_size: .
v_call: TRBV25-1
j_call: TRBJ2-4
cdr3_aa: CASSATWMENIQYF
cdr3_nt: TGTGCCAGCAGTGCCACTTGGATGGAGAACATTCAGTACTTC

d_call: TRBD2
clone_size: few
v_call: TRBV28
j_call: TRBJ2-7
cdr3_aa: CASSLSGGGTYEQYF
cdr3_nt: TGTGCCAGCAGTTTATCCGGCGGGGGAACCTACGAGCAGTACTTC

d_call: TRBD1
clone_size: .
v_call: TRBV19
j_call: TRBJ1-1
cdr3_aa: CASRKNRDRGTEAFF
cdr3_nt: TGTGCCAGTAGGAAAAACCGGGACAGGGGAACTGAAGCTTTCTTT

d_call: TRBD1
clone_size: .
v_call: TRBV5-1
j_call: TRBJ2-5
cdr3_aa: CASSLNSGGETQYF
cdr3_nt: TGCGCCAGCAGCTTGAACTCAGGGGGAGAGACCCAGTACTTC

d_call: .
clone_size: .
v_call: TRBV10-1
j_call: TRBJ1-1
cdr3_aa: CASSGGTENTEAFF
cdr3_nt: TGCGCCAGCAGTGGGGGGACTGAGAACACTGAAGCTTTCTTT

d_call: .
clone_size: once
v_call: TRBV6-2/TRBV6-3
j_call: TRBJ2-1
cdr3_aa: CASSHGGHSGNEQFF
cdr3_nt: TGTGCCAGCAGTCATGGGGGACATTCCGGCAATGAGCAGTTCTTC

d_call: .
clone_size: .
v_call: TRBV19
j_call: TRBJ1-5
cdr3_aa: CASSWLGPGPQHF
cdr3_nt: TGTGCCAGTAGTTGGTTGGGCCCCGGTCCCCAGCATTTT

d_call: TRBD1
clone_size: few
v_call: TRBV30
j_call: TRBJ1-5
cdr3_aa: CAWSRTGDQPQHF
cdr3_nt: TGTGCCTGGAGTAGGACAGGGGATCAGCCCCAGCATTTT

d_call: TRBD1
clone_size: .
v_call: TRBV6-4
j_call: TRBJ1-6
cdr3_aa: CASSPADRANSPLHF
cdr3_nt: TGTGCCAGCAGCCCCGCCGACAGGGCTAATTCACCCCTCCACTTT

d_call: .
clone_size: .
v_call: TRBV6-6
j_call: TRBJ1-1
cdr3_aa: CASSRPRTFLNTEAFF
cdr3_nt: TGTGCCAGCAGTCGACCCCGGACTTTCCTAAACACTGAAGCTTTCTTT

d_call: .
clone_size: .
v_call: TRBV18
j_call: TRBJ1-2
cdr3_aa: CASSPKGQVNYGYTF
cdr3_nt: TGTGCCAGCTCACCAAAGGGACAAGTTAACTATGGCTACACCTTC

d_call: TRBD1
clone_size: .
v_call: TRBV14
j_call: TRBJ2-5
cdr3_aa: CASRPGQIGETQYF
cdr3_nt: TGTGCCAGCAGACCGGGACAGATTGGAGAGACCCAGTACTTC

d_call: .
clone_size: .
v_call: TRBV2
j_call: TRBJ1-6
cdr3_aa: CASNRDYNSPLHF
cdr3_nt: TGTGCCAGCAACCGGGACTATAATTCACCCCTCCACTTT

d_call: .
clone_size: .
v_call: TRBV29-1
j_call: TRBJ1-2
cdr3_aa: CSVEQNYGYTF
cdr3_nt: TGCAGCGTTGAACAAAACTATGGCTACACCTTC

d_call: .
clone_size: .
v_call: TRBV12-3/TRBV12-4
j_call: TRBJ1-5
cdr3_aa: CASSFLGNQPQHF
cdr3_nt: TGTGCCAGCAGTTTCCTTGGCAATCAGCCCCAGCATTTT

d_call: .
clone_size: .
v_call: TRBV5-1
j_call: TRBJ2-7
cdr3_aa: CASSSRAQDYEQYF
cdr3_nt: TGCGCCAGCAGCTCCCGAGCGCAAGACTACGAGCAGTACTTC

d_call: .
clone_size: .
v_call: TRBV29-1
j_call: TRBJ1-5
cdr3_aa: CSVSGDINQPQHF
cdr3_nt: TGCAGCGTTTCCGGGGATATCAATCAGCCCCAGCATTTT

d_call: .
clone_size: .
v_call: TRBV6-6
j_call: TRBJ2-7
cdr3_aa: CASLGLRIYEQYF
cdr3_nt: TGTGCCAGCCTGGGGCTCAGAATCTACGAGCAGTACTTC

d_call: .
clone_size: few
v_call: TRBV4-2
j_call: TRBJ2-7
cdr3_aa: CASSQAGVLEQYF
cdr3_nt: TGTGCCAGCAGCCAAGCTGGAGTTTTGGAGCAGTACTTC

d_call: .
clone_size: .
v_call: TRBV9
j_call: TRBJ1-2
cdr3_aa: CASSPLQGGGYGYTF
cdr3_nt: TGTGCCAGCAGCCCCCTACAGGGAGGGGGGTATGGCTACACCTTC

d_call: .
clone_size: .
v_call: TRBV29-1
j_call: TRBJ2-1
cdr3_aa: CSVDYADSNEQFF
cdr3_nt: TGCAGCGTTGATTACGCGGATAGTAATGAGCAGTTCTTC

d_call: .
clone_size: .
v_call: TRBV16
j_call: TRBJ1-2
cdr3_aa: CASSETQDSYGYTF
cdr3_nt: TGTGCCAGCAGCGAAACCCAGGATTCCTATGGCTACACCTTC

d_call: TRBD2
clone_size: .
v_call: TRBV7-7
j_call: TRBJ2-3
cdr3_aa: CASSPLAGGPFDTQYF
cdr3_nt: TGTGCCAGCAGCCCCCTAGCGGGGGGCCCCTTTGATACGCAGTATTTT

d_call: .
clone_size: .
v_call: TRBV7-9
j_call: TRBJ2-3
cdr3_aa: CASSLFSGNSADTQYF
cdr3_nt: TGTGCCAGCAGCTTATTTTCGGGAAATAGTGCAGATACGCAGTATTTT

d_call: TRBD1
clone_size: .
v_call: TRBV30
j_call: TRBJ2-1
cdr3_aa: CAWSPAGGAHNEQFF
cdr3_nt: TGTGCCTGGAGTCCTGCAGGGGGCGCTCACAATGAGCAGTTCTTC